The 20 T cell receptor beta chains reported below all come from one sample, sequenced in a study of blood T cell repertoires in COVID-19. This table comes from immunoSEQ multiplex PCR, and its TCRdb copy is limited to in-frame clones, with some not included. The profile shows about 160,000 clones, 79% of them singletons. Sequenced: peripheral blood. All receptors derive from a woman in her sixties with COVID-19, enrolled during active disease.

Note on this clone: A read error may account for a junction end that differs from germline. The chain has TRBV7-6 and TRBJ2-5, with 11 bases fitting TRBD2. This CDR3 has 13 amino acids. The germline gives CDR1 SGHVS, CDR2 FNYEAQ. Written as DNA, the CDR3 is TGTGCCAGCAGCCTAGCGGGAGGAGAGACCCAGTACTTC. Its translation is CASSLAGGETQYF.

V usage is TRBV12-3 or TRBV12-4 and J usage is TRBJ2-3; D is undetermined. This CDR3 region has 13 residues. Between the trimmed V and J ends, which lost 6 bases and 1 base, there was a span of 8 bases. CDR3 sequence (DNA): TGTGCCAGCAGCCCCCCTGGCACAGATACGCAGTATTTT. Protein product: CASSPPGTDTQYF.

The rearrangement joins TRBV10-3 to TRBJ1-4; 8 positions match TRBD1. The CDR3 loop spans 15 amino acids. The J segment lost 1 base and the V segment lost 3 bases, leaving 1 base of the junction unmatched. CDR1 and CDR2 (germline): ENHRY, SYGVKD. The CDR3 DNA sequence: TGTGCCATCAGTGATGGACAGGGAACTAATGAAAAACTGTTTTTT. Translating it yields CAISDGQGTNEKLFF.

The V call is TRBV19, the J call TRBJ2-3; the match to TRBD1 covers 7 bases. Germline assignment: CDR1 LNHDA and CDR2 SQIVND (reference sequence). V shed 1 base, J shed 3 bases, and the junction held 4 bases outside the gene matches. The CDR3 totals 15 residues. CDR3 residues: CASSIGTGVTDTQYF. For the CDR3, the DNA is TGTGCCAGTAGTATAGGTACAGGGGTGACAGATACGCAGTATTTT.

The V call is TRBV29-1, the J call TRBJ2-3, with TRBD1 identical over 10 bases. V gave up 3 bases and J gave up 7 bases; unmatched junction bases: 10. The CDR3 consists of 15 residues. Germline V gene lookup returns CDR1 SQVTM and CDR2 ANQGSEA. The DNA for the CDR3 is TGCAGCGTTGAGCGTCCCGGGACAGGGGCGCATACGCAGTATTTT. Translation: CSVERPGTGAHTQYF.

The chain links TRBV15 to TRBJ2-7; a weak D match, TRBD1 (5 bases). Germline CDR1 LNHNV, CDR2 YYDKDF (reference sequence). Trimming pared 4 bases from V and 2 bases from J, leaving 15 bases between. The CDR3 runs 15 residues. CDR3 sequence reads: CATSTRAGIPYEQYF. DNA for the CDR3: TGTGCCACCAGCACAAGGGCAGGGATCCCCTACGAGCAGTACTTC.

The genes are TRBV5-6 and TRBJ1-2, with TRBD1 matching 10 bases. J was trimmed by 7 bases and V by 4 bases; bases with no gene match: 7. CDR3 length equals 14 residues. The germline V gene has CDR1 SGHDT and CDR2 YYEEEE. CDR3 coding DNA: TGTGCCAGCAGCAGCGCGGACAGGGGGGTTGGCTACACCTTC. Protein product: CASSSADRGVGYTF.

This CDR3 is CASSLWSAGGRGETQYF. The CDR3 DNA is TGCGCCAGCAGCTTGTGGTCAGCGGGAGGGAGAGGGGAGACCCAGTACTTC. V gene TRBV5-1 combines with J gene TRBJ2-5; 10 bases fit TRBD2. Germline V gene lookup returns CDR1 SGHRS and CDR2 YFSETQ. Trimming cost V 1 base and J 5 bases; bases outside gene matches: 11. CDR3 length: 17 residues.

This rearrangement joins TRBV7-8 to TRBJ2-5; D is unclear. Between the trimmed V and J ends, which lost 3 bases and 2 bases, there was a span of 7 bases. The CDR3 has 13 residues. The germline V gene has CDR1 SGHVS and CDR2 FQNEAQ. CDR3 sequence reads: CASSFQAQETQYF. The CDR3 DNA sequence: TGTGCCAGCAGCTTTCAGGCTCAAGAGACCCAGTACTTC.

The CDR3 DNA follows: TGTGCCAGCAGTTTACAAGGTCCAGGGAAACTGTTTTTT. Translation: CASSLQGPGKLFF. V is TRBV27 and J is TRBJ1-4, with a weak D call TRBD1 (5 bases). There are 13 residues in the CDR3. Germline-derived CDR1 and CDR2 are MNHEY and SMNVEV (reference sequence). Trimming left V 2 bases short and J 11 bases short, with 12 bases between. Supplemented by reference TRBV27 and TRBJ1-4, the full variable domain reads EAQVTQNPRYLITVTGKKLTVTCSQNMNHEYMSWYRQDPGLGLRQIYYSMNVEVTDKGDVPEGYKVSRKEKRNFPLILESPSPNQTSLYFCASSLQGPGKLFFGSGTQLSVL.

This clone was counted between two and nine times. The chain employs TRBV5-1 and TRBJ2-3; weak D call: TRBD1 (5 bases). The germline CDR1 and CDR2 sequences are SGHRS and YFSETQ. Trimming shortened V by 1 base and J by 1 base, and 10 bases separated the two germline ends. The CDR3 length is 15 residues. Here the CDR3 reads CASSLRGLGTDTQYF. DNA for the CDR3: TGCGCCAGCAGCTTGAGGGGTCTTGGCACAGATACGCAGTATTTT.

The V and J genes are TRBV7-9 and TRBJ2-6; 7 bases map to TRBD1. The J segment lost 1 base and the V segment lost 4 bases, leaving 4 bases of the junction unmatched. Germline lookup yields CDR1 SEHNR and CDR2 FQNEAQ (reference sequence). CDR3 length equals 16 residues. The CDR3 spells CASSSTGDSGANVLTF. The CDR3 region has the DNA TGTGCCAGCAGCTCAACAGGGGATTCTGGGGCCAACGTCCTGACTTTC. Based on the CDR3 plus reference TRBV7-9 and TRBJ2-6, the full variable domain is DTGVSQNPRHKITKRGQNVTFRCDPISEHNRLYWYRQTLGQGPEFLTYFQNEAQLEKSRLLSDRFSAERPKGSFSTLEIQRTEQGDSAMYLCASSSTGDSGANVLTFGAGSRLTVL.

The chain couples TRBV19 to TRBJ2-2; possible D gene TRBD1, 6 bases. Germline V CDR1 and CDR2: LNHDA, SQIVND (reference sequence). Between the trimmed V and J ends, which lost 7 bases and 3 bases, there was a span of 18 bases. CDR3 size: 16 residues. CDR3 amino acids: CASTIPQGIDTGELFF. CDR3 bases: TGTGCCAGTACTATTCCACAGGGTATAGACACCGGGGAGCTGTTTTTT. Full variable domain (missing parts from reference TRBV19 and TRBJ2-2): DGGITQSPKYLFRKEGQNVTLSCEQNLNHDAMYWYRQDPGQGLRLIYYSQIVNDFQKGDIAEGYSVSREKKESFPLTVTSAQKNPTAFYLCASTIPQGIDTGELFFGEGSRLTVL.

The rearrangement links TRBV6-2 or TRBV6-3 to TRBJ2-3; TRBD2 aligns across 14 bases. After removal of 0 bases from V and 5 bases from J, the junction contained 16 bases not matched to a gene. The CDR3 runs 21 residues. Germline loops: CDR1 MNHEY, CDR2 SVGEGT. CDR3 in DNA: TGTGCCAGCAGTTACTCGAATCTAAGACCGGGACTAGCGGGAGTCGGAGATACGCAGTATTTT. Its translation is CASSYSNLRPGLAGVGDTQYF.

The chain joins TRBV19 to TRBJ2-1, with 11 bases matching TRBD2. In germline, CDR1 is LNHDA, CDR2 SQIVND (reference sequence). The V and J ends lost 1 base and 9 bases, in that order; junction bases with no gene match: 2. The CDR3 is made up of 14 amino acids. CDR3 residues: CASSIVLAGVEQFF. CDR3 nucleotides: TGTGCCAGTAGTATAGTACTAGCGGGGGTTGAGCAGTTCTTC.

The chain joins TRBV6-2 or TRBV6-3 to TRBJ1-3; tentatively, D is TRBD1 (5 bases). The germline gives CDR1 MNHEY, CDR2 SVGEGT. The CDR3 extends over 14 amino acids. V lost 5 bases and J lost 3, with 11 bases in between. CDR3 in amino acids: CASSTRQRGNTIYF. CDR3 nucleotides: TGTGCCAGCAGTACCCGACAGCGTGGAAACACCATATATTTT.

The chain combines TRBV11-3 with TRBJ2-2; D is possibly TRBD2 (5 bases). CDR3 length equals 16 residues. Per the germline V gene, CDR1 is SGHNT and CDR2 is YENEEA. Between the trimmed V and J ends, which lost 0 bases and 3 bases, there was a span of 11 bases. The CDR3 region has the DNA TGTGCCAGCAGCTTAGATTCCGGGGAGTACACCGGGGAGCTGTTTTTT. Translation: CASSLDSGEYTGELFF.

The chain is built from TRBV21-1 and TRBJ2-1; the D call of TRBD2 is as the table states it, not checked on the DNA. TRBV21-1 is termed a pseudogene. This CDR3 has 14 residues. CDR3 loop: CANKRGPRWDEQFF. The CDR3, as DNA: TGTGCCAACAAGCGGGGGCCCCGTTGGGATGAGCAGTTCTTC.

This clone was detected only a few times. The chain combines TRBV13 with TRBJ1-2; 7 bases agree with TRBD1. The CDR3 has 16 amino acids. Germline V gives CDR1 PRHDT, CDR2 FYEKMQ (reference sequence). V lost 0 bases to trimming and J lost 2 bases; unmatched junction nucleotides: 6. CDR3 DNA: TGTGCCAGCAGCTTAGGCCCCGCAGGGGGGAACTATGGCTACACCTTC. Translated: CASSLGPAGGNYGYTF.

Written as DNA, the CDR3 is TGTGCCAGCAGCCCGAGACTTGGGGGGAAGCCTGAAGCTTTCTTT. As protein: CASSPRLGGKPEAFF. The chain links TRBV7-2 to TRBJ1-1; possibly TRBD1 for D (5 bases). The CDR3 loop spans 15 amino acids. Trimming stripped 5 bases from V and 6 bases from J, with 19 bases between. Germline V gene sequence: CDR1 SGHTA, CDR2 FQGNSA.